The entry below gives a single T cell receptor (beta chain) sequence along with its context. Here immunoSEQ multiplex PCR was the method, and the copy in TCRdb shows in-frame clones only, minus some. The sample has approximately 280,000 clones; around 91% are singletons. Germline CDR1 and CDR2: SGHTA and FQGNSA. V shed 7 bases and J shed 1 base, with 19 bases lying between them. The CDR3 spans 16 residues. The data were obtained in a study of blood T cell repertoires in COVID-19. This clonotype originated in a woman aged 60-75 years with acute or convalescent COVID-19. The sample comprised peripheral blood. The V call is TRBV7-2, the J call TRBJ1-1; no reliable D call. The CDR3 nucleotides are TGTGCCAGCATCAACCGGGCCGGAGGGTGGAACACTGAAGCTTTCTTT. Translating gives CASINRAGGWNTEAFF.